These 22 T cell receptor beta chains came from one sample sequenced in a study of CXCR3-negative and CXCR3-positive naive CD8 T cells (dated by TCRdb to between 2017 and 2020). Sequencing was performed on a NextSeq 550. The Human TCR Profiling Kit (MiLaboratory) was used to make UMI-labeled 5' RACE TRB cDNA libraries. TCRdb reprocessed the reads, and each CDR3 protein sequence is entered once, without DNA. This sample's table contains 70,000 to 95,000 distinct CDR3 sequences. Around 1.7% of the sample rests with the top ten. Sequenced material: naive CXCR3- CD8+ T cells from blood. The cell subset or site label, as the study defines it: CD45RO-CCR7+CD27+CD95- naive CD8+ T cells lacking CXCR3 (TNR3-). These receptors came from a human donor in good health. Some clones in this sample may be carry-over from other donors' samples.

V gene TRBV7-8 combines with J gene TRBJ2-7; TCRdb's D call, TRBD2, is unchecked because there is no DNA. CDR1 SGHVS and CDR2 FQNEAQ come from the germline V gene. The CDR3 length is 17 residues. CDR3 sequence reads: CASSSPRTSGGRHEQYF.

V usage is TRBV2 and J usage is TRBJ2-7; the D call from TCRdb, TRBD1, cannot be confirmed without DNA. Germline CDR1 is SNHLY and CDR2 is FYNNEI. The CDR3 spans 18 residues. The CDR3 loop reads CASSVAGQWIGGAYEQYF.

V usage is TRBV29-1 and J usage is TRBJ2-7; the TRBD1 assignment by TCRdb is unverifiable without DNA. The CDR3 has 14 amino acids. CDR1 is SQVTM and CDR2 is ANQGSEA in the germline V gene. CDR3 residues: CSVGTGTGNYEQYF.

The gene calls are TRBV20-1 and TRBJ1-1. CDR3 length: 14 amino acids. CDR1 DFQATT and CDR2 SNEGSKA come from the germline V gene (reference sequence). CDR3: CSARARPYYTEAFF.

This rearrangement joins TRBV12-3 or TRBV12-4 to TRBJ2-3. This CDR3 has 13 residues. The CDR3: CASNDDTTDTQYF.

This chain joins TRBV27 and TRBJ1-5; the D call of TRBD1 rests on TCRdb alone, since no DNA is present to check it. This CDR3 spans 13 amino acids. In germline, CDR1 is MNHEY, CDR2 SMNVEV (reference sequence). This CDR3 is CASSPGAGQPQHF.

This chain uses TRBV7-9 with TRBJ2-7; TCRdb's D gene call, TRBD1, goes unchecked for lack of DNA. Germline values: CDR1 SEHNR, CDR2 FQNEAQ (reference sequence). This CDR3 has 14 amino acids. The CDR3 here is CASSPTSGSYEQYF.

This chain links TRBV10-3 with TRBJ2-7; TCRdb calls TRBD1, which cannot be checked without DNA. The CDR3 has 13 amino acids. CDR1 ENHRY and CDR2 SYGVKD come from the germline V gene. The CDR3 here is CAISETGGYEQYF.

The rearrangement uses TRBV4-3 and TRBJ1-5; TCRdb returns TRBD1, unconfirmable since there is no DNA. The CDR3 spans 15 residues. Germline V gene sequence: CDR1 LGHNA, CDR2 YSLEER. The CDR3 loop is CASAPDRGSNQPQHF.

The chain joins TRBV7-9 to TRBJ2-7; the TCRdb call, TRBD1, lacks DNA for checking. Germline CDR1 is SEHNR and CDR2 is FQNEAQ (reference sequence). The CDR3 is 14 amino acids. The CDR3 spells CASSNHPLVYEQYF.

V gene TRBV28 combines with J gene TRBJ2-7; there is no DNA to check the TCRdb D call of TRBD1. The CDR3 runs 13 residues. Germline V gives CDR1 MDHEN, CDR2 SYDVKM. The CDR3 loop is CASSNRQSYEQYF.

The chain combines TRBV29-1 with TRBJ2-4; TCRdb's D call, TRBD1, is unchecked because there is no DNA. In germline, CDR1 is SQVTM, CDR2 ANQGSEA. The CDR3 consists of 14 residues. The CDR3 reads CSVQGTLAKNIQYF.

This chain links TRBV11-2 with TRBJ2-5. This CDR3 is 14 amino acids long. CDR1 SGHAT and CDR2 FQNNGV come from the germline V gene. CDR3 residues: CASSSMASQETQYF. Variable domain in full (rest from reference TRBV11-2 and TRBJ2-5): EAGVAQSPRYKIIEKRQSVAFWCNPISGHATLYWYQQILGQGPKLLIQFQNNGVVDDSQLPKDRFSAERLKGVDSTLKIQPAKLEDSAVYLCASSSMASQETQYFGPGTRLLVL.

The V call is TRBV5-6, the J call TRBJ1-1; without DNA, the TCRdb call of TRBD1 cannot be checked. The CDR3 contains 13 residues. The V gene's germline CDR1 is SGHDT and CDR2 YYEEEE. CDR3 protein: CASSLQSGPEAFF.

This chain joins TRBV29-1 and TRBJ2-1. The CDR3 spans 15 residues. Germline V CDR1 and CDR2: SQVTM, ANQGSEA. The CDR3 is CSVVLETVPYNEQFF.

The chain has TRBV6-1 and TRBJ2-7; TCRdb outputs TRBD1, but without DNA this stays unchecked. CDR3 length: 13 residues. CDR1 and CDR2 (germline): MNHNS, SASEGT. This CDR3 reads CASKDRVAYEQYF.

CDR3 loop: CASSYGWNQPQHF. The V gene is TRBV6-2 or TRBV6-3, the J gene TRBJ1-5. The germline V gene has CDR1 MNHEY and CDR2 SVGEGT. CDR3 length: 13 residues.

The V call is TRBV20-1, the J call TRBJ2-7; TCRdb's assignment of TRBD1 cannot be checked, as there is no DNA. Germline V CDR1 and CDR2: DFQATT, SNEGSKA (reference sequence). The CDR3 covers 16 residues. The CDR3 loop reads CSARDSRQGDGYEQYF.

The chain combines TRBV6-5 with TRBJ2-5; TCRdb picks TRBD1, but there is no DNA to check that call. This CDR3 is 16 amino acids long. In germline, CDR1 is MNHEY, CDR2 SVGAGI. Here the CDR3 reads CASSYAGTEIQETQYF.

This chain uses TRBV4-2 with TRBJ2-7. The CDR3 is 15 residues long. Germline CDR1 LGHNA, CDR2 YNFKEQ. The CDR3 protein is CASSQGEGSSYEQYF.

The chain joins TRBV12-3 or TRBV12-4 to TRBJ2-7; the D call of TRBD1 rests on TCRdb alone, since no DNA is present to check it. The CDR3 is 11 amino acids. Here the CDR3 reads CASSWGDEQYF.

The chain carries TRBV19 and TRBJ1-1; TCRdb's D call of TRBD1 is untestable without DNA. CDR1 is LNHDA, CDR2 SQIVND, per germline (reference sequence). This CDR3 spans 13 amino acids. The CDR3 sequence: CASSAGTAIEAFF.